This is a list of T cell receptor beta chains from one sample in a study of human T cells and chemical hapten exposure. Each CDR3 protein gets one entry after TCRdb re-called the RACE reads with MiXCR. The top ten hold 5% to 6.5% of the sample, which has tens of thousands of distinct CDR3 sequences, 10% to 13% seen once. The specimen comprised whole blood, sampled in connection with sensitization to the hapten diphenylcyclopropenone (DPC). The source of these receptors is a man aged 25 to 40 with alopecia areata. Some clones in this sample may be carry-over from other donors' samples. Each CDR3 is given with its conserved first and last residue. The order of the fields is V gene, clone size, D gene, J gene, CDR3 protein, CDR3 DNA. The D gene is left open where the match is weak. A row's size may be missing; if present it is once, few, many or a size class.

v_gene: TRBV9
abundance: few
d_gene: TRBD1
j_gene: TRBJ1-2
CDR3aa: CASSITGGAEGYTF
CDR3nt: TGTGCCAGCAGCATTACAGGGGGCGCGGAGGGCTACACCTTC

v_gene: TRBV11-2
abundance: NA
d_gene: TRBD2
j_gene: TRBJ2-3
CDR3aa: CASSRGLAGGLTDTQYF
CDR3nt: TGTGCCAGCAGCCGCGGACTAGCGGGGGGACTCACAGATACGCAGTATTTT

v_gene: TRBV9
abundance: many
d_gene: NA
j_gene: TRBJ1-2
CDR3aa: CASSAMTNPLNYGYTF
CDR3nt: TGTGCCAGCAGCGCCATGACAAATCCACTCAACTATGGCTACACCTTC

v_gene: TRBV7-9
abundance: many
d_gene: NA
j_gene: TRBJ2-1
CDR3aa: CASSFTSGVTQFF
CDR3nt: TGTGCCAGCAGCTTTACCTCGGGCGTAACCCAGTTCTTC

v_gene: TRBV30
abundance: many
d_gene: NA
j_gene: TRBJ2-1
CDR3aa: CAWSVTAWEQFF
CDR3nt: TGTGCCTGGAGTGTAACGGCGTGGGAGCAGTTCTTC

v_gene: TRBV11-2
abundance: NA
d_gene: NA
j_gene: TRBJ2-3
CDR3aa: CASSLRGDTGVGTDTQYF
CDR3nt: TGTGCCAGCAGCTTACGGGGGGACACAGGGGTCGGGACAGATACGCAGTATTTT

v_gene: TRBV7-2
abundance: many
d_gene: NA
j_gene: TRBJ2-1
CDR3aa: CASSPTRTGYNEQFF
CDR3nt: TGTGCCAGCAGCCCAACTAGAACTGGCTACAATGAGCAGTTCTTC

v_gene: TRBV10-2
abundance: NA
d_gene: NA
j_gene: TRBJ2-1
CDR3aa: CASSLFQGRDNEQFF
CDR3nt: TGCGCCAGCAGCCTTTTTCAGGGAAGGGACAATGAGCAGTTCTTC

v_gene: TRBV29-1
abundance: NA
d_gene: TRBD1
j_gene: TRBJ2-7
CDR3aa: CSVGQGASYEQYF
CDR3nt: TGCAGCGTTGGCCAGGGGGCTTCCTACGAGCAGTACTTC

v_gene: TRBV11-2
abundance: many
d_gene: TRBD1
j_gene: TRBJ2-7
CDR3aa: CASSFGTGYEQYF
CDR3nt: TGTGCCAGCAGCTTTGGGACAGGCTACGAGCAGTACTTC

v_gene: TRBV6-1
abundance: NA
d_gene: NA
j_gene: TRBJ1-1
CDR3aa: CASRMGVSDTVF
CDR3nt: TGTGCCAGCAGGATGGGCGTGAGTGATACGGTCTTT

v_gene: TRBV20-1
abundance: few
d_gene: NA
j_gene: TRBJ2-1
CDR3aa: CSASVPAYNEQFF
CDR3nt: TGCAGTGCTAGCGTTCCCGCCTACAATGAGCAGTTCTTC

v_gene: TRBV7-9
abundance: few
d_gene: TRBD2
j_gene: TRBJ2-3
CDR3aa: CASSFGLAVGTQYF
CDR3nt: TGTGCCAGCAGCTTCGGGCTAGCGGTCGGGACGCAGTATTTT